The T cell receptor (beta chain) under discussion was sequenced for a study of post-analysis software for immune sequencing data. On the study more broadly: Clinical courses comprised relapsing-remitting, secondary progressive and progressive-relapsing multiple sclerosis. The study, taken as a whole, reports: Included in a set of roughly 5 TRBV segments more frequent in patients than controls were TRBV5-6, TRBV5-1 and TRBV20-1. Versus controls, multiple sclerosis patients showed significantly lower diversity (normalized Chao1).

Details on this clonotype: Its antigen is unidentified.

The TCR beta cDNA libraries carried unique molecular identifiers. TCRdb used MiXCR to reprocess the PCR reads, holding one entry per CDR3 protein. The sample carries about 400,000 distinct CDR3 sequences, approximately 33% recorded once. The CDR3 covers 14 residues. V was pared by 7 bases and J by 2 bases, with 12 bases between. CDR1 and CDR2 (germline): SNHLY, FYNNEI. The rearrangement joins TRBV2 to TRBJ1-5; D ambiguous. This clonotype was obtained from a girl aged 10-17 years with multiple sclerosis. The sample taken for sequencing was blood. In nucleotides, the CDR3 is TGTGCCAGCACGGTATTGACCGGCAATCAGCCCCAGCATTTT. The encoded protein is CASTVLTGNQPQHF.